These T cell receptor beta chains were read from a single sample in a study of blood T cell repertoires in COVID-19. Repertoires were generated with immunoSEQ multiplex PCR, while TCRdb's copy carries only in-frame clones and drops some. The table has roughly 250,000 clones, approximately 83% seen once. The sequenced sample consisted of peripheral blood. These receptors were taken from a man between 45 and 60 years old with active or convalescent COVID-19. CDR3s include the opening cysteine and the closing phenylalanine or tryptophan. The D gene is left open where the match is weak. Clone sizes are given selectively: once, few, many, or a class where the clone is expanded.

J | V | D | size | DNA | CDR3
TRBJ2-3 | TRBV29-1 | - | - | TGCAGCGTCGCAGCTCCGGGAGATACGCAGTATTTT | CSVAAPGDTQYF
TRBJ2-3 | TRBV5-1 | - | once | TGCGCCAGCAGCTTGGTGCCAAGCCGGAATCGGGGTACGCAGTATTTT | CASSLVPSRNRGTQYF
TRBJ1-2 | TRBV2 | - | few | TGTGCCAGCAGTGAGGGACATCGCTCAAGTAACTATGGCTACACCTTC | CASSEGHRSSNYGYTF
TRBJ1-3 | TRBV4-2 | TRBD1 | - | TGTGCCAGCAGCCAAAATACCGGGACAGGGGGAAACACCATATATTTT | CASSQNTGTGGNTIYF
TRBJ2-7 | TRBV5-8 | TRBD1 | - | TGTGCCAGCAGCCTTATAGGGGCGGACAGGCCAAGCTCCTACGAGCAGTACTTC | CASSLIGADRPSSYEQYF
TRBJ1-2 | TRBV5-1 | - | - | TGCGCCAGCAGCTTGGGTCCCCAGGGGCCAAACTATGGCTACACCTTC | CASSLGPQGPNYGYTF
TRBJ2-7 | TRBV3-1/TRBV3-2 | - | - | TGTGCCAGCAGCCAAGCGTCTCACGAGCAGTACTTC | CASSQASHEQYF
TRBJ2-1 | TRBV11-2 | - | - | TGTGCCAGCAGCTTAGATCCCAGGGGAAGACTCTACAATGAGCAGTTCTTC | CASSLDPRGRLYNEQFF
TRBJ1-1 | TRBV5-1 | - | - | TGCGCCAGCAGCTTGGATGAGCGCACTGAAGCTTTCTTT | CASSLDERTEAFF
TRBJ2-1 | TRBV24-1 | - | - | TGTGCCACCAGTGATATACAGGGAATAGATGAGCAGTTCTTC | CATSDIQGIDEQFF
TRBJ2-5 | TRBV3-1/TRBV3-2 | - | once | TGTGCCAGCAGGGACGGGGGGCGCTTAAAGACCCAGTACTTC | CASRDGGRLKTQYF
TRBJ2-3 | TRBV7-8 | - | once | TGTGCCAGCAGTCCAGGGAGGGATACGCAGTATTTT | CASSPGRDTQYF
TRBJ2-4 | TRBV28 | - | - | TGTGCCAGCAGCCCCCCAGGGGGGCTTGTCAAAAACATTCAGTACTTC | CASSPPGGLVKNIQYF
TRBJ2-7 | TRBV3-1/TRBV3-2 | - | - | TGTGCCAGCAGCCTACGGGACGAGCAGTACTTC | CASSLRDEQYF
TRBJ2-6 | TRBV14 | - | - | TGTGCCAGCAGAATGGGGGGCTCTGGGGCCAACGTCCTGACTTTC | CASRMGGSGANVLTF
TRBJ2-1 | TRBV5-4 | TRBD2 | - | TGTGCCAGCAGCTTCCTAGCGGGGGGGAGCAATGAGCAGTTCTTC | CASSFLAGGSNEQFF
TRBJ1-4 | TRBV24-1 | TRBD1 | - | TGTGCCACCAGCCAACAGGGGGCTAATGAAAAACTGTTTTTT | CATSQQGANEKLFF
TRBJ1-2 | TRBV24-1 | - | - | TGTGCCACCAGTGATTCCCGGAGGGCGAATGGCTACACCTTC | CATSDSRRANGYTF
TRBJ1-1 | TRBV7-8 | - | - | TGTGCCAGCAGCTTAATCTATGGCACAGAGGGGGCTGAAGCTTTCTTT | CASSLIYGTEGAEAFF
TRBJ1-2 | TRBV4-3 | - | - | TGCGCCAGCAGCCAAGATAACAGAAATAACTATGGCTACACCTTC | CASSQDNRNNYGYTF
TRBJ2-1 | TRBV19 | TRBD2 | - | TGTGCCAGTCGGCCCCTAGCGGGGGGGCCAGGTGAGCAGTTCTTC | CASRPLAGGPGEQFF
TRBJ2-1 | TRBV9 | TRBD2 | - | TGTGCCAGCAGCGTAGGGCCAGCGGGGGTTCGGGGAAATGAGCAGTTCTTC | CASSVGPAGVRGNEQFF
TRBJ2-1 | TRBV5-5 | - | - | TGTGCCAGCAGCTTGGGCGGGGGCCGCGAGGAGCAGTTCTTC | CASSLGGGREEQFF
TRBJ1-1 | TRBV3-1/TRBV3-2 | - | - | TGTGCCAGCAGCCAGAGGCTTGTGAACACTGAAGCTTTCTTT | CASSQRLVNTEAFF
TRBJ2-1 | TRBV3-1/TRBV3-2 | TRBD2 | - | TGTGCCAGCAGCCAAGATCGGTGGCAGACAAAAGGACTAGCGGGGGGGCGCGATGAGCAGTTCTTC | CASSQDRWQTKGLAGGRDEQFF
TRBJ1-3 | TRBV7-2 | - | few | TGTGCCAGCAGCTACCGGAGGACAGATGGAAACACCATATATTTT | CASSYRRTDGNTIYF
TRBJ2-7 | TRBV9 | - | once | TGTGCCAGCAGCGTAGGGAGTGACGTAGCCTACGAGCAGTACTTC | CASSVGSDVAYEQYF
TRBJ2-3 | TRBV7-6 | TRBD2 | - | TGTGCCAGCAGCTTAGGACTAGCGGGGGGTTCTTTCACAGATACGCAGTATTTT | CASSLGLAGGSFTDTQYF
TRBJ1-2 | TRBV5-1 | - | - | TGCGCCAGCAGCTTGGAGGGGGTCGATGGCTACACCTTC | CASSLEGVDGYTF